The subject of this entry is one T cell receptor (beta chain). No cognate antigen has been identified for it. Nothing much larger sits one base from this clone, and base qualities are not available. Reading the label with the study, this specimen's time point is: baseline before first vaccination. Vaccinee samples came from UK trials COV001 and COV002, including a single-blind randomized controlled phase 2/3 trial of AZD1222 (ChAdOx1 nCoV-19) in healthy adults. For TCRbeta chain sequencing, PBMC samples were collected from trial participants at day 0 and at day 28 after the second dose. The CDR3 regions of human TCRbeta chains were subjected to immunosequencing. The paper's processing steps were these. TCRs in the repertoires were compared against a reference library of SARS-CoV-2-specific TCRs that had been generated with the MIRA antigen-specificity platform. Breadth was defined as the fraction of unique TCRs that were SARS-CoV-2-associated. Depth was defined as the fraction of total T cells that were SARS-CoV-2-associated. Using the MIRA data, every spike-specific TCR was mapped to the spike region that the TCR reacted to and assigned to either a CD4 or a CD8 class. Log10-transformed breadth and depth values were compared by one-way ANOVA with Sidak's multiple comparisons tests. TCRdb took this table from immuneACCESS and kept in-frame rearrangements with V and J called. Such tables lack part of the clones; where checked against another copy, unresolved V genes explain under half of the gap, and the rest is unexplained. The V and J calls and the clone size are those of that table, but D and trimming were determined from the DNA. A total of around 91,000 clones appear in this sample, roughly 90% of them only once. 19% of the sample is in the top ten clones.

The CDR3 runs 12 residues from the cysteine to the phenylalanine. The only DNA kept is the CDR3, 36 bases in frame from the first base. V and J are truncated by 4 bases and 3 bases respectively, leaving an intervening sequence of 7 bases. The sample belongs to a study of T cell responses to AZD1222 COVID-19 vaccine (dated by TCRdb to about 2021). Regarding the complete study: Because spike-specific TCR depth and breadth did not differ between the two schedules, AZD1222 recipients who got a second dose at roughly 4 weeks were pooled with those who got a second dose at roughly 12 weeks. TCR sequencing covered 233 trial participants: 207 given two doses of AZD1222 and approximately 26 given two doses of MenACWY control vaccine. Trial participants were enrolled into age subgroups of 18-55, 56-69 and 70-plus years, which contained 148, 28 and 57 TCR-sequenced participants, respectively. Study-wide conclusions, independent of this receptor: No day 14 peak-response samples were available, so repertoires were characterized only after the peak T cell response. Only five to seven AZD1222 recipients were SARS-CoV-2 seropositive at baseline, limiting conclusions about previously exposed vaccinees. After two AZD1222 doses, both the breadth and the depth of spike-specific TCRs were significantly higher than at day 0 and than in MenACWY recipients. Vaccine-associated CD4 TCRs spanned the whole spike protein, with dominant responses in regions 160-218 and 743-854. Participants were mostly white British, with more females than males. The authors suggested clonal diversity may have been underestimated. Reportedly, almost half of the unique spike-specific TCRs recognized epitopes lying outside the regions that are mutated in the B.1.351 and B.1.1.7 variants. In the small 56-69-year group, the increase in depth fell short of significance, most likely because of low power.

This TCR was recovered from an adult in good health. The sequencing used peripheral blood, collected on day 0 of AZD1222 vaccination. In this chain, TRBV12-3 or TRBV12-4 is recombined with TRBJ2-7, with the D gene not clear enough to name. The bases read TGTGCCAGCAGTTGGGCTAGCTACGAGCAGTACTTC. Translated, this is CASSWASYEQYF.